Each of the 14 T cell receptor beta chains below was sequenced from the same sample in a study of T cell responses to AZD1222 COVID-19 vaccine. Generated by immunoSEQ multiplex PCR, the TCRdb table keeps only in-frame clones and is missing some. The sample lists about 100,000 clones, about 82% occurring once. Specimen: peripheral blood, collected on day 0 of AZD1222 vaccination. The receptor source for this set is an adult in good health.

This chain links TRBV7-3 with TRBJ2-1; 10 nucleotides line up with TRBD2. The CDR3 runs to 15 residues. The V segment lost 3 bases and the J segment 3 bases; nucleotides outside the gene matches: 2. Germline V gives CDR1 SGHTA, CDR2 FQGTGA. This CDR3 reads CASSFGLAVYNEQFF. The CDR3 coding sequence is TGTGCCAGCAGCTTCGGACTAGCGGTCTACAATGAGCAGTTCTTC.

The chain is built from TRBV7-2 and TRBJ2-7; D unresolved. Germline V gene data show CDR1 as SGHTA and CDR2 as FQGNSA. The CDR3 covers 14 residues. V was cut by 7 bases and J by 0 bases, with 13 bases left in between. The CDR3 DNA reads TGTGCCAGCACTCGGTCGGGTAGCTCCTACGAGCAGTACTTC. Amino acids: CASTRSGSSYEQYF.

The CDR3 loop reads CASSFLWGSGTSYNEQFF. The CDR3 DNA sequence: TGTGCCAGCAGTTTTCTATGGGGGAGCGGGACGTCCTACAATGAGCAGTTCTTC. The chain has TRBV27 and TRBJ2-1; 7 positions agree with TRBD2. CDR3 length: 18 residues. The germline V gene encodes CDR1 MNHEY and CDR2 SMNVEV (reference sequence). J was trimmed by 1 base and V by 3 bases; bases with no gene match: 12.

This clone was seen a few times. The chain couples TRBV4-1 to TRBJ2-6; TRBD1 might be the D (5 bases). The CDR3 length is 15 residues. Germline values: CDR1 MGHRA, CDR2 YSYEKL. V was pared by 2 bases and J by 6 bases, with 11 bases between. The CDR3 loop reads CASSQLVGQANVLTF. DNA of the CDR3: TGCGCCAGCAGCCAACTTGTGGGGCAGGCCAACGTCCTGACTTTC.

The gene calls are TRBV28 and TRBJ2-1; 7 bases match TRBD2. With 5 bases clipped from V and 3 bases from J, the junction kept 7 bases outside the gene matches. Germline CDR1 and CDR2: MDHEN and SYDVKM. This CDR3 region has 15 residues. The DNA for the CDR3 is TGTGCCAGCAGTCGAAGCGGGATGCTCTACAATGAGCAGTTCTTC. Encoded protein: CASSRSGMLYNEQFF.

This clone showed up just once. The V call is TRBV14, the J call TRBJ1-1, with a possible D match to TRBD1 (6 bases). V was cut by 0 bases and J by 4 bases, with 9 bases left in between. The CDR3 runs 14 residues. Germline V gene data show CDR1 as SGHDN and CDR2 as FVKESK. This chain's CDR3 is CASSQEGRGTEAFF. The CDR3 nucleotides read TGTGCCAGCAGCCAAGAGGGCAGGGGCACTGAAGCTTTCTTT.

This clone has a single count. The V call is TRBV18, the J call TRBJ1-1, with D perhaps matching TRBD1 (6 bases). The V end lost 1 base, the J end lost 3 bases, and 6 bases lay between the germline ends. The CDR3 runs to 13 residues. CDR1 is KGHSH and CDR2 is LQKENI in the germline V gene. The CDR3 sequence is CASSPRTDTEAFF. The CDR3 nucleotides are TGTGCCAGCTCACCACGGACAGACACTGAAGCTTTCTTT.

The chain uses TRBV28 and TRBJ2-7; 7 bases are a match to TRBD1. J was trimmed by 2 bases and V by 7 bases; bases with no gene match: 5. CDR3 size: 13 residues. Germline V gene lookup returns CDR1 MDHEN and CDR2 SYDVKM. The CDR3 DNA reads as TGTGCCAGCAAAGAGACAGGGACCTACGAGCAGTACTTC. Translated: CASKETGTYEQYF. The complete variable domain, with remaining parts taken from reference TRBV28 and TRBJ2-7, reads DVKVTQSSRYLVKRTGEKVFLECVQDMDHENMFWYRQDPGLGLRLIYFSYDVKMKEKGDIPEGYSVSREKKERFSLILESASTNQTSMYLCASKETGTYEQYFGPGTRLTVT.

This clone was counted between two and nine times. V usage is TRBV5-1 and J usage is TRBJ1-1, with TRBD1 as a possible D gene (5 bases). V was trimmed by 4 bases and J by 5 bases, leaving 12 bases between them. There are 13 residues in the CDR3. Germline CDR1 and CDR2: SGHRS and YFSETQ. Here the CDR3 DNA reads TGCGCCAGCAGCGCGGGACCCCAGACTGAAGCTTTCTTT. Translated: CASSAGPQTEAFF.

The rearrangement links TRBV5-4 to TRBJ2-5; a possible D gene is TRBD2 (5 bases). V was shortened by 4 bases and J by 7 bases, with 17 bases between the two germline ends. The CDR3 is 14 amino acids. Germline values: CDR1 SGHNT, CDR2 YYREEE (reference sequence). CDR3 in amino acids: CASSLDRTSGTQYF. The CDR3 DNA follows: TGTGCCAGCAGCCTAGACCGGACTTCGGGGACCCAGTACTTC.

The V gene is TRBV5-4, the J gene TRBJ2-3; a possible D gene is TRBD2 (6 bases). This CDR3 has 16 amino acids. The germline CDR1 and CDR2 sequences are SGHNT and YYREEE (reference sequence). The V gene lost 2 bases and the J gene lost 3 bases, with 16 bases spanning the gap. The CDR3 DNA sequence: TGTGCCAGCAGCTTTGCGGGACTCCCAGGGACAGATACGCAGTATTTT. It translates to CASSFAGLPGTDTQYF.

The V call is TRBV11-1, the J call TRBJ2-7; D is uncertain. The CDR3 spans 15 residues. V lost 1 base to trimming and J lost 0 bases, with 10 bases between them. Germline V lookup: CDR1 SGHAT, CDR2 FQDESV (reference sequence). CDR3 sequence: CASSLDDRVSYEQYF. CDR3 sequence (DNA): TGTGCCAGCAGCTTAGACGATCGTGTCTCCTACGAGCAGTACTTC.

For the CDR3, the DNA is TGTGCCAGTAGTATAAGGGGGGCAGACCAGCCCCAGCATTTT. Residues: CASSIRGADQPQHF. The V gene is TRBV19, the J gene TRBJ1-5, with a tentative D call TRBD1 (6 bases). CDR3 length: 14 amino acids. Germline-derived CDR1 and CDR2 are LNHDA and SQIVND (reference sequence). V dropped 2 bases and J dropped 7 bases, with 12 bases sitting between them.

The chain couples TRBV30 to TRBJ1-2, with TRBD1 as a possible D gene (5 bases). Looked up from germline, CDR1 is GTSNPN and CDR2 is SVGIG (reference sequence). Trimming took off 1 base at V and 8 bases at J, with 8 bases between the two ends. This CDR3 is 11 amino acids long. CDR3 coding DNA: TGTGCCTGGAGTGAGACAGTAGGCTACACCTTC. This gives the protein CAWSETVGYTF.